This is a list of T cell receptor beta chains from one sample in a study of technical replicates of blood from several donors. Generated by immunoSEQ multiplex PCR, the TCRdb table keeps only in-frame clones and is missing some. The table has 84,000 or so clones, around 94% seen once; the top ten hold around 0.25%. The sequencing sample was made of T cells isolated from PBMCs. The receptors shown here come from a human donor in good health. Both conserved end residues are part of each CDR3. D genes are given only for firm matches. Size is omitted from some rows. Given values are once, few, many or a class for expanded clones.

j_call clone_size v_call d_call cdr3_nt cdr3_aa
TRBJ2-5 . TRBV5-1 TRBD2 TGCGCCAGCAGCTCTTCACTAGCGGGGGGGCCGCCAGAGACCCAGTACTTC CASSSSLAGGPPETQYF
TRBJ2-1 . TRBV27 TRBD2 TGTGCCAGTCTTTACGGGAGGGCCAGGAATGAGCAGTTCTTC CASLYGRARNEQFF
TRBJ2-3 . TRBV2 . TGTGCCAGCAGTGAAAACGGACAGCACACAGATACGCAGTATTTT CASSENGQHTDTQYF
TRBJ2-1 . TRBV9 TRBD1 TGTGCCAGCAGCCCCTATTTTCAGGGGGCGGATGAGCAGTTCTTC CASSPYFQGADEQFF
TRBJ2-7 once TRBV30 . TGTGCCTGGAGTGGGGGCGCCTACGAGCAGTACTTC CAWSGGAYEQYF
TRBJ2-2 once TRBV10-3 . TGTGCCTCTAAAGGGACTCACGGCACCGGGGAGCTGTTTTTT CASKGTHGTGELFF
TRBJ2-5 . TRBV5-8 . TGTGCCAGCAGCTTGTCCTGGGTAGAGGAGGAGACCCAGTACTTC CASSLSWVEEETQYF
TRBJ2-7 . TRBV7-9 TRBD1 TGTGCCAGCAGCTTAGACAACAGGGGCCAGAGCGAGCAGTACTTC CASSLDNRGQSEQYF
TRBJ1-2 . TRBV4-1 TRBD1 TGCGCCAGCAGCCAAGACCTAGACAGGGGCAGGGGCTACACCTTC CASSQDLDRGRGYTF
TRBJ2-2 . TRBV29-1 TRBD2 TGCAGCGTAAAGTGGCTAGCGGAGACGAACACCGGGGAGCTGTTTTTT CSVKWLAETNTGELFF
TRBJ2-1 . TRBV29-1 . TGCAGCGTTGAAGGAGGGGGAGGGCCCCGAAATGAGCAGTTCTTC CSVEGGGGPRNEQFF
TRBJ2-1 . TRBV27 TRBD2 TGTGCCAGCAGTACGCTAGCGGGAGCGTACAATGAGCAGTTCTTC CASSTLAGAYNEQFF
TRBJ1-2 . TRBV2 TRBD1 TGTGCCAGCAGTATACCGGGACAGGGGGTTAACTATGGCTACACCTTC CASSIPGQGVNYGYTF
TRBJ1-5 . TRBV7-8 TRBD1 TGTGCCAGCAGCTTAACCGGGACAGGGGGTCAGCCCCAGCATTTT CASSLTGTGGQPQHF
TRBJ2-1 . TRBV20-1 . TGCAGTGCCCGAATCCGCCAGGGGCAGTTCTTC CSARIRQGQFF
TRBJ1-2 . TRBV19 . TGTGCCAGTAGTATATCGGACAGAGCCTCAGTCTATGGCTACACCTTC CASSISDRASVYGYTF
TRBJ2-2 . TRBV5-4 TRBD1 TGTGCCTGTAGGTCGGGACAGGGTACCGGGGAGCTGTTTTTT CACRSGQGTGELFF
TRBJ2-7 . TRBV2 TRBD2 TGTGCCAGCAGCGAGGGACTAGCGGGTAGCTCCTACGAGCAGTACTTC CASSEGLAGSSYEQYF
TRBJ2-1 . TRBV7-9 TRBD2 TGTGCCAGCAGCTTAGCCAGCGGGGGCGGTACCTCCTACAATGAGCAGTTCTTC CASSLASGGGTSYNEQFF
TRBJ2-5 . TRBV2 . TGTGCCAGCAGTGGTCGGAGGGAGACCCAGTACTTC CASSGRRETQYF
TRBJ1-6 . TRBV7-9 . TGTGCCAGCAGCTTGTATGGGGGCGGCTCACCCCTCCACTTT CASSLYGGGSPLHF
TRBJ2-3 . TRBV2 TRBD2 TGTGCCAGCAGTCGACGGGCGGGGGAGGGCACAGATACGCAGTATTTT CASSRRAGEGTDTQYF
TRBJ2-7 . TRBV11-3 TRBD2 TGTGCCAGCACACCGGGGGGGGCTCGGGAGCAGTACTTC CASTPGGAREQYF
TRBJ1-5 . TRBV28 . TGTGCCAGCAGTACCAGTAATCAGCCCCAGCATTTT CASSTSNQPQHF
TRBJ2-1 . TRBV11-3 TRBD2 TGTGCCAGCAGCCCCCACCTAGCGGGAGCTTACAATGAGCAGTTCTTC CASSPHLAGAYNEQFF
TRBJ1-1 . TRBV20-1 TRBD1 TGCAGTGCCCCTCAGGGGGAAGGGGCTTTCTTT CSAPQGEGAFF
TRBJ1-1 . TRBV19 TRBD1 TGTGCCAGTAGTGCGGACAGGGACACTGAAGCTTTCTTT CASSADRDTEAFF
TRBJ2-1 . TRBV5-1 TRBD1 TGCGCCAGCAGCACCCGGGACAGGAGCATCGACGAGCAGTTCTTC CASSTRDRSIDEQFF
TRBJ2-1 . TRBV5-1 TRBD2 TGCGCCAGCAGCTTGGAAGTTTGGGAGGGCCTCGACAATGAGCAGTTCTTC CASSLEVWEGLDNEQFF
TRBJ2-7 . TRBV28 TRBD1 TGTGCCAGCGGGACAGGGGTCTACGAGCAGTACTTC CASGTGVYEQYF
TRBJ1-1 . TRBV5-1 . TGCGCCAGCAGCTTTACAGGGTTGAACACTGAAGCTTTCTTT CASSFTGLNTEAFF
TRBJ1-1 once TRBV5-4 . TGTGCCAGCAGCGATCGGGACTCGAACACTGAAGCTTTCTTT CASSDRDSNTEAFF
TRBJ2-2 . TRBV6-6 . TGTGCCAGCAGTTACTCACGTCAGGGTGGCACCGGGGAGCTGTTTTTT CASSYSRQGGTGELFF
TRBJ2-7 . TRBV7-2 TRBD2 TGTGCCAGCAGCTCGGGCGGGGGACTAGCGGGAATCGAGCAGTACTTC CASSSGGGLAGIEQYF
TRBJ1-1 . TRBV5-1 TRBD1 TGCGCCAGCAGCCGACAGGGGGCCCCGGCAGAAGCTTTCTTT CASSRQGAPAEAFF
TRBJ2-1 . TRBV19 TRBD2 TGTGCCAGTCGGCGAAGGGCTAGCGGGGGGGGAAATGAGCAGTTCTTC CASRRRASGGGNEQFF
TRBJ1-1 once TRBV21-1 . TGTGCCAGCAGCAAAGCCACCCTTTCGGGGGGCGTTAAAGCTTTCTTT CASSKATLSGGVKAFF
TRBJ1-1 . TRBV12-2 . TGTGCAAGTCGCTACCATGGGTTTTCGACAGGGAAGGGGACTGAAGCTTTCTTT CASRYHGFSTGKGTEAFF